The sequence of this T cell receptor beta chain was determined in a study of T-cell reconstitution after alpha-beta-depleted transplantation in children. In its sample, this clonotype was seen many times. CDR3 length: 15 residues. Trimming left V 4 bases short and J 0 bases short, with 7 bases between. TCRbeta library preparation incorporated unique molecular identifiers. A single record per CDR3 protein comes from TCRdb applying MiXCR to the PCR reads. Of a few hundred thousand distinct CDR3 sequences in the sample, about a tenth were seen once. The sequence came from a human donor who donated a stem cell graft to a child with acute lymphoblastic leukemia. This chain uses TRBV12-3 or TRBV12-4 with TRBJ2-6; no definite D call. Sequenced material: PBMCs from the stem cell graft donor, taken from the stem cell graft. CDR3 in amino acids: CASSSSSSGANVLTF. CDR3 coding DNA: TGTGCCAGCAGTTCATCGAGCTCTGGGGCCAACGTCCTGACTTTC.